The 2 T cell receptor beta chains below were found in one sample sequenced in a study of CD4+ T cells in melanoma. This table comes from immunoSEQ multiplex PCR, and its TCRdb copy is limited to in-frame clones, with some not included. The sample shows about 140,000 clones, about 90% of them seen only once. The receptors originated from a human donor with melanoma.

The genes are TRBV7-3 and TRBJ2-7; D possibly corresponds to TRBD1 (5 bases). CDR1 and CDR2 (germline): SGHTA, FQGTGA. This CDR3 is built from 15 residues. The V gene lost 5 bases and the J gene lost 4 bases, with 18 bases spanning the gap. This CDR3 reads CASSLRGQGPYEQYF. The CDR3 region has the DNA TGTGCCAGCAGCCTAAGGGGCCAGGGCCCATACGAGCAGTACTTC.

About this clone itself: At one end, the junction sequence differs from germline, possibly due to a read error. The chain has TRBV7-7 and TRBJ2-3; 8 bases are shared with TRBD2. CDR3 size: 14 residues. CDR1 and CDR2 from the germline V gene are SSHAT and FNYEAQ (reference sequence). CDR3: CASSPTSGTDTQYF. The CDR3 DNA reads TGTGCTAGCAGCCCGACTAGCGGCACAGATACGCAGTATTTT.